This T cell receptor beta chain was observed in a study of CD8 T cells in ankylosing spondylitis (dated by TCRdb to the late 2010s). With regard to the full study: The study profiled T cell receptor beta repertoires in healthy donors and ankylosing spondylitis patients to find disease-linked TCR variants. The full study cohort comprised around 25 ankylosing spondylitis patients and approximately 100 healthy donors. Peripheral blood was sampled, and synovial fluid was also collected from ankylosing spondylitis patients. What the study reported, not specific to this receptor: Significant enrichment of the disease-linked clones was reported in matched synovial fluid samples from ankylosing spondylitis patients. Some of the motif variants had been reported before in the synovial fluid and blood of reactive arthritis patients, a finding that suggests common disease-initiation mechanisms. A TCR beta motif of 8 or 9 highly homologous amino acid variants appeared characteristic of blood from ankylosing spondylitis patients. The disease-linked clones had a CD8+ phenotype and were found at relatively low frequencies in peripheral blood.

TCRdb records Illumina HiSeq 2500 as the sequencer. Quantitative 5'-RACE with molecular barcodes was the method used to prepare the TCR beta libraries. As for the authors' bioinformatics: A new computational method based on a probabilistic model of VDJ rearrangement was used to identify disease-linked TCR variants. TCRdb reprocessing: public reads trimmed at Q25 with fastp, clones called with MiXCR, in-frame beta chains kept. For every CDR3 protein sequence, its rows merge into one entry that carries the most common genes and DNA. TCRdb's processing, not the study's, gives the V and J calls here. Recorded for this sample are about 480,000 distinct CDR3 sequences; more than 15% of them occurred a single time. Approximately 1% of the sample belongs to the ten largest clones. Comments on this clonotype: Its specific antigen is unknown. Within one base of it there is no much larger clone, and no base qualities were kept.

Reading from cysteine to phenylalanine, the CDR3 counts 12 amino acids. Only CDR3 DNA is held: 36 bases, read in frame from base 1. V sheds 7 bases and J sheds 1 base, leaving 10 bases between their ends. The germline V gene specifies SQVTM as CDR1 and ANQGSEA as CDR2. The receptor was isolated from a male donor with ankylosing spondylitis. The sample taken for sequencing was blood, either unsorted or a sorted T cell fraction (not recorded which). The sequence joins TRBV29-1 to TRBJ1-1; no D segment can be confidently identified. The CDR3 region has the sequence CSADTENTEAFF. The DNA sequence is as follows: TGCAGCGCTGACACAGAGAACACTGAAGCTTTCTTT.